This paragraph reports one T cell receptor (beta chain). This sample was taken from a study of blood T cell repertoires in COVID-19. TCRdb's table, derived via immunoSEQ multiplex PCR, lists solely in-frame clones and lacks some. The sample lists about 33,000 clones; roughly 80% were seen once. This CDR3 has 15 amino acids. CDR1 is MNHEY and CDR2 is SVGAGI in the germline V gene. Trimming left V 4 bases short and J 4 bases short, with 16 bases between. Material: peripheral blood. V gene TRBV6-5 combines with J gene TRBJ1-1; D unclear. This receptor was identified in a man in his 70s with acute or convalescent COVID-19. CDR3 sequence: CASSSHPRWVTEAFF. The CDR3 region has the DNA TGTGCCAGCAGTTCACATCCTAGGTGGGTCACTGAAGCTTTCTTT.